A single sample gave rise to the 27 T cell receptor beta chains below, sequenced in a study of Tregs in tolerant kidney transplant recipients. Assay used: immunoSEQ multiplex PCR; TCRdb lists only in-frame clones, some missing. The data show 90,000 or so clones, with about 92% seen just once and 4.5% to 5% held by the top ten. The sequenced sample was CD8+ T cells from blood. These TCRs come from a human donor in good health.

The chain employs TRBV10-2 and TRBJ2-7; 8 nucleotides align to TRBD2. Germline V lookup: CDR1 WSHSY, CDR2 SAAADI. The CDR3 covers 13 residues. The V segment lost 10 bases and the J segment 3 bases; nucleotides outside the gene matches: 8. The CDR3 DNA reads as TGCGCCATTTCTGAGGGACTAGTCTACGAGCAGTACTTC. Translated: CAISEGLVYEQYF.

The V and J genes are TRBV9 and TRBJ1-2; no definite D call. V was clipped by 4 bases and J by 9 bases, with 10 bases between them. CDR3 length: 11 amino acids. Germline values: CDR1 SGDLS, CDR2 YYNGEE. The CDR3 is CASSLPGSYTF. The CDR3 nucleotides read TGTGCCAGCAGCCTTCCGGGGAGCTACACCTTC.

This chain uses TRBV27 with TRBJ1-6; TRBD1 agrees at 9 bases. This CDR3 is 16 amino acids long. Germline V gene sequence: CDR1 MNHEY, CDR2 SMNVEV (reference sequence). V lost 2 bases to trimming and J lost 9 bases; unmatched junction nucleotides: 8. DNA of the CDR3: TGTGCCAGCAGTTTAATAACCGGGACAGGGCCTTCACCCCTCCACTTT. Its protein product is CASSLITGTGPSPLHF.

The chain joins TRBV7-8 to TRBJ2-1; possible D gene TRBD1, 5 bases. V lost 4 bases, J lost 10 bases, and 14 bases lay in between. The CDR3 has 13 amino acids. Germline assignment: CDR1 SGHVS and CDR2 FQNEAQ. CDR3 residues: CASSYGPNREQFF. The DNA for the CDR3 is TGTGCCAGCAGCTATGGACCCAACAGGGAGCAGTTCTTC.

This clone was counted a single time. This chain links TRBV11-2 with TRBJ2-2, with D tentatively TRBD2 (5 bases). CDR1 and CDR2 from the germline V gene are SGHAT and FQNNGV. This CDR3 contains 14 residues. The V end lost 5 bases, the J end lost 4 bases, and 11 bases lay between the germline ends. The chain's CDR3 is CASSGSRGTGELFF. The CDR3 region has the DNA TGTGCCAGCAGCGGGAGTCGGGGCACCGGGGAGCTGTTTTTT.

The chain has TRBV19 and TRBJ1-1, with D tentatively TRBD1 (5 bases). Germline V gene lookup returns CDR1 LNHDA and CDR2 SQIVND (reference sequence). The CDR3 totals 14 residues. The V end lost 3 bases, the J end lost 2 bases, and 10 bases lay between the germline ends. The CDR3 loop is CASSIFDRNTEAFF. The CDR3 bases are TGTGCCAGTAGTATTTTCGACAGAAACACTGAAGCTTTCTTT.

V gene TRBV6-5 combines with J gene TRBJ2-7, with 7 bases identical to TRBD1. Germline-derived CDR1 and CDR2 are MNHEY and SVGAGI. The ends lost 5 bases at V and 6 bases at J; junction bases unmatched: 7. This CDR3 is built from 13 residues. CDR3 nucleotides: TGTGCCAGCAGTCCATGGGGGACAGTCGAGCAGTACTTC. Its translation is CASSPWGTVEQYF.

This chain connects TRBV27 to TRBJ1-2; D is ambiguous. CDR3 length: 18 residues. Trimming cost V 0 bases and J 3 bases, with 20 bases left between them. The germline gives CDR1 MNHEY, CDR2 SMNVEV (reference sequence). The DNA of the CDR3 is TGTGCCAGCAGTTTATCTATCCACGCAGATCATTGGGACTATGGCTACACCTTC. Protein sequence: CASSLSIHADHWDYGYTF.

The rearrangement joins TRBV14 to TRBJ2-7, with D perhaps matching TRBD2 (5 bases). The V gene's germline CDR1 is SGHDN and CDR2 FVKESK. V lost 0 bases, J lost 5 bases, and 17 bases lay in between. The CDR3 consists of 16 residues. The DNA of the CDR3 is TGTGCCAGCAGCCAAGATGCCGCCGAAGGAGGCCACGAGCAGTACTTC. Translated, it gives CASSQDAAEGGHEQYF.

This clone was picked up one time. The chain couples TRBV7-9 to TRBJ1-1; 8 bases align to TRBD1. Trimming removed 0 bases from V and 5 bases from J; junction bases left unmatched: 11. This CDR3 comprises 17 residues. Germline V lookup: CDR1 SEHNR, CDR2 FQNEAQ (reference sequence). CDR3 nucleotides: TGTGCCAGCAGCTTAGCGCGGGGTCAGGGGGCTGGAACTGAAGCTTTCTTT. It codes for CASSLARGQGAGTEAFF.

The CDR3 bases are TGTGCCAGCAGTCGGCAGGATAGCAATCAGCCCCAGCATTTT. Amino acids: CASSRQDSNQPQHF. The V gene is TRBV2, the J gene TRBJ1-5, with D unresolved. Germline V gene lookup returns CDR1 SNHLY and CDR2 FYNNEI. This CDR3 region has 14 residues. V lost 5 bases and J 0 bases, leaving 8 bases between the germline ends.

This clone occurred once. This chain uses TRBV5-1 with TRBJ2-7; the D gene is possibly TRBD1 (6 bases). The CDR3 runs to 15 residues. V lost 2 bases and J 0 bases, leaving 12 bases between the germline ends. Germline V CDR1 and CDR2: SGHRS, YFSETQ. This chain's CDR3 is CASSLQGRGSYEQYF. DNA of the CDR3: TGCGCCAGCAGCTTACAGGGTCGTGGCTCCTACGAGCAGTACTTC.

The chain recombines TRBV4-1 with TRBJ2-7, with D perhaps given as TRBD1 or TRBD2 (5 bases each). Germline V gene lookup returns CDR1 MGHRA and CDR2 YSYEKL. The CDR3 is made up of 14 amino acids. V lost 4 bases to trimming and J lost 2 bases, with 12 bases between them. Written as DNA, the CDR3 is TGCGCCAGCAGCCTCACCGGGACCACCTACGAGCAGTACTTC. Translation: CASSLTGTTYEQYF.

The chain employs TRBV27 and TRBJ2-2; unclear D gene. Germline CDR1 MNHEY, CDR2 SMNVEV (reference sequence). The CDR3 is 12 residues long. V was shortened by 7 bases and J by 7 bases, with 10 bases between the two germline ends. The CDR3 reads CASTHNHGELFF. CDR3 coding DNA: TGTGCCAGCACCCATAACCACGGGGAGCTGTTTTTT.

The chain employs TRBV7-9 and TRBJ2-2, with 9 bases matching TRBD2. In germline, CDR1 is SEHNR, CDR2 FQNEAQ (reference sequence). The CDR3 totals 14 residues. Germline trimming cut 4 bases from V and 12 bases from J; bases unmatched to any gene: 9. The CDR3 sequence: CASSSEGAGGKLFF. The CDR3 nucleotides are TGTGCCAGCAGCTCCGAAGGGGCGGGAGGGAAGCTGTTTTTT. The full variable domain, with the rest looked up from reference TRBV7-9 and TRBJ2-2, is DTGVSQNPRHKITKRGQNVTFRCDPISEHNRLYWYRQTLGQGPEFLTYFQNEAQLEKSRLLSDRFSAERPKGSFSTLEIQRTEQGDSAMYLCASSSEGAGGKLFFGEGSRLTVL.

The chain employs TRBV29-1 and TRBJ2-7, with TRBD2 identical over 10 bases. This CDR3 has 14 amino acids. V gave up 2 bases and J gave up 3 bases; unmatched junction bases: 4. Germline CDR1 and CDR2: SQVTM and ANQGSEA. CDR3 sequence: CSVELAGDFYEQYF. The DNA of the CDR3 is TGCAGCGTTGAACTAGCGGGGGACTTCTACGAGCAGTACTTC.

The gene calls are TRBV5-6 and TRBJ2-5; D uncertain. From germline, CDR1 is SGHDT and CDR2 YYEEEE. The V end lost 0 bases, the J end lost 4 bases, and 4 bases lay between the germline ends. The CDR3 length is 12 residues. CDR3 DNA sequence: TGTGCCAGCAGCTTGGATCCAGAGACCCAGTACTTC. It yields the protein CASSLDPETQYF.

V usage is TRBV7-9 and J usage is TRBJ1-1; D not certain. The CDR3 runs to 13 residues. The V gene lost 4 bases and the J gene lost 1 base, with 7 bases spanning the gap. The V gene's germline CDR1 is SEHNR and CDR2 FQNEAQ (reference sequence). The CDR3 spells CASSSTENTEAFF. The CDR3 nucleotides are TGTGCCAGCAGCTCTACAGAGAACACTGAAGCTTTCTTT.

V usage is TRBV10-1 and J usage is TRBJ2-5; D unresolved. V lost 0 bases and J lost 1, with 6 bases in between. CDR3 length equals 14 residues. CDR1 WNHNN and CDR2 SYGVQD come from the germline V gene (reference sequence). CDR3: CASSESGFQETQYF. CDR3 in DNA: TGCGCCAGCAGTGAGTCGGGGTTCCAAGAGACCCAGTACTTC.

V usage is TRBV10-3 and J usage is TRBJ1-5; D is unclear. The V end was cut by 10 bases, the J end by 0 bases, with 13 bases between. The CDR3 spans 14 residues. Looked up from germline, CDR1 is ENHRY and CDR2 is SYGVKD. This CDR3 reads CATRRETSNQPQHF. As DNA, the CDR3 is TGTGCCACAAGACGGGAGACTAGCAATCAGCCCCAGCATTTT.

This clone was found once. The chain has TRBV20-1 and TRBJ2-7; D may be TRBD1 (6 bases). Germline loops: CDR1 DFQATT, CDR2 SNEGSKA (reference sequence). V lost 5 bases, J lost 4 bases, and 9 bases lay in between. The CDR3 has 11 residues. CDR3 nucleotide sequence: TGCAGTGCTCAGGGGAGTTACGAGCAGTACTTC. Protein product: CSAQGSYEQYF.

Notes on this clone: Germline is not matched at one junction end, which may reflect a read error. The gene calls are TRBV6-1 and TRBJ1-1; D call uncertain. Germline CDR1 is MNHNS and CDR2 is SASEGT. The CDR3 totals 16 residues. The CDR3 here is CAISVYEFQPGTEAFF. In DNA, the CDR3 is TGTGCCATCAGTGTCTACGAGTTCCAACCTGGTACTGAAGCTTTCTTT.

The chain combines TRBV12-5 with TRBJ2-5, with 8 bases aligning to TRBD1. Trimming took 0 bases from V and 5 from J; bases not matched to a gene: 11. CDR3 size: 17 residues. Germline V CDR1 and CDR2: LGHNT, FRNRAP. The CDR3 reads CASGLVGQGAIGETQYF. The CDR3 DNA reads TGTGCTAGTGGTTTGGTAGGGCAGGGGGCTATAGGGGAGACCCAGTACTTC.

This clone occurred once. The chain recombines TRBV6-6 with TRBJ2-1; TRBD2 is a possible D gene (7 bases). Germline V CDR1 and CDR2: MNHNY, SVGAGI (reference sequence). The V gene lost 6 bases and the J gene lost 10 bases, with 25 bases spanning the gap. This CDR3 is built from 16 residues. For the CDR3, the DNA is TGTGCCAGCAGCCCACGCCTGGCGGGGGCCCCCGGAGAGCAGTTCTTC. Translated: CASSPRLAGAPGEQFF.

The J gene is TRBJ2-1, the V gene TRBV7-9, with a weak D call TRBD2 (6 bases). The CDR3 totals 15 residues. V shed 5 bases and J shed 0 bases, with 11 bases lying between them. CDR1 is SEHNR, CDR2 FQNEAQ, per germline (reference sequence). CDR3 sequence: CASSLGSVSYNEQFF. The CDR3 DNA reads as TGTGCCAGCAGCCTCGGGAGTGTCTCCTACAATGAGCAGTTCTTC.

The V call is TRBV21-1, the J call TRBJ2-5; the table's D gene call, TRBD2, was not cross checked with the DNA. TRBV21-1 is designated a pseudogene. The length of the CDR3 is 16 residues. Written as DNA, the CDR3 is TGTGCCAGCAGCAACTCCACTAGCGGGTACCAAGAGACCCAGTACTTC. It translates to CASSNSTSGYQETQYF.

The V gene is TRBV10-1, the J gene TRBJ2-7; the D gene is possibly TRBD2 (6 bases). This CDR3 is 15 amino acids long. V lost 4 bases, J lost 6 bases, and 19 bases lay in between. Germline V gene sequence: CDR1 WNHNN, CDR2 SYGVQD (reference sequence). In DNA form, the CDR3 reads TGCGCCAGCAGTGGCCTGGAGGGGTCCCGAGGCGAGCAGTACTTC. Its translation is CASSGLEGSRGEQYF.